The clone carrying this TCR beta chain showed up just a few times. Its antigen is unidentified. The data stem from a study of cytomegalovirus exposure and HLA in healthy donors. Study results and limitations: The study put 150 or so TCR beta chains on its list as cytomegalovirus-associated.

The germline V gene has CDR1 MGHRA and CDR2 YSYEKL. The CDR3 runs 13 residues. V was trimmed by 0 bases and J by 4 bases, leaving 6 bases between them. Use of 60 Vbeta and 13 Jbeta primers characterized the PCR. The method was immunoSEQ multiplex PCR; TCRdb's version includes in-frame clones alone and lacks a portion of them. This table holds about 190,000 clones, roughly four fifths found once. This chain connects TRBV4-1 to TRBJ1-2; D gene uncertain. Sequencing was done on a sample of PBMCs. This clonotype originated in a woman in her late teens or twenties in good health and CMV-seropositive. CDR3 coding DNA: TGCGCCAGCAGCCAAGATCTAGTCTATGGCTACACCTTC. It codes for CASSQDLVYGYTF.